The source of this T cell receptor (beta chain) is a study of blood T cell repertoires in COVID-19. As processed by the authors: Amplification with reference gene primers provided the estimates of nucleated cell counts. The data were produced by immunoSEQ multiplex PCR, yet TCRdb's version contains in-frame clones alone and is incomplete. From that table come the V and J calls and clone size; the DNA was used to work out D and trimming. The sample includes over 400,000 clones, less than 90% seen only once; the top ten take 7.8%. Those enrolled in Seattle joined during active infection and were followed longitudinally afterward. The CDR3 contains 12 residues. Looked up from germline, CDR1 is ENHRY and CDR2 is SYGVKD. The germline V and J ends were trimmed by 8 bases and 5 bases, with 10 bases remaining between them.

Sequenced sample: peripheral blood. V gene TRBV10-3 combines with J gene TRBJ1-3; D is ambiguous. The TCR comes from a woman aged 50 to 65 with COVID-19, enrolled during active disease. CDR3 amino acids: CAIAPQRNTIYF. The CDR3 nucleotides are TGTGCCATCGCACCACAGAGAAACACCATATATTTT.